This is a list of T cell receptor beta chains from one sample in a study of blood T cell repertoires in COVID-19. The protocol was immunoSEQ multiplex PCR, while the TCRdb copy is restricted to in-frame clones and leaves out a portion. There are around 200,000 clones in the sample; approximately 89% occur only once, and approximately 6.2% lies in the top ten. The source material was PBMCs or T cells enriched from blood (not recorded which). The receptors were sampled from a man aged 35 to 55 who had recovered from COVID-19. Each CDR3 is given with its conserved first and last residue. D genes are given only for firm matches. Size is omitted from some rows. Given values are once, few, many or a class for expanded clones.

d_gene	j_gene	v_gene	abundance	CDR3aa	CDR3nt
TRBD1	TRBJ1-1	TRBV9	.	CASSVRTGDGTEAFF	TGTGCCAGCAGCGTACGGACAGGGGATGGCACTGAAGCTTTCTTT
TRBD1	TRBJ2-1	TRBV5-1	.	CASSLEGQGYNEQFF	TGCGCCAGCAGCTTGGAAGGACAGGGGTACAATGAGCAGTTCTTC
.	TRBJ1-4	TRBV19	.	CASQGEKLFF	TGTGCCAGTCAGGGGGAAAAACTGTTTTTT
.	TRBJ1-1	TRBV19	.	CATKAGGHPNTEAFF	TGTGCCACCAAAGCCGGGGGGCATCCGAACACTGAAGCTTTCTTT
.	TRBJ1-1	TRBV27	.	CASRAGLLNTEAFF	TGTGCCAGCAGAGCGGGCCTCCTGAACACTGAAGCTTTCTTT
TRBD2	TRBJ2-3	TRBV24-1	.	CATSWDSSGGKDTQYF	TGTGCCACCAGTTGGGACTCTAGCGGGGGGAAAGATACGCAGTATTTT
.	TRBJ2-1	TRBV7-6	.	CASSEIIKTTDNEQFF	TGTGCCAGCAGCGAAATAATAAAGACTACGGACAATGAGCAGTTCTTC
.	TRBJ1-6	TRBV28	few	CASSSDISSPLHF	TGTGCCAGCAGCTCGGACATCTCTTCACCCCTCCACTTT
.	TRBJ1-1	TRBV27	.	CASSHRGGDTEAFF	TGTGCCAGCAGTCATAGGGGGGGGGACACTGAAGCTTTCTTT
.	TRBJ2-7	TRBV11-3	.	CASSLERGGGDYEQYF	TGTGCCAGCAGCTTAGAGCGAGGGGGAGGGGACTACGAGCAGTACTTC
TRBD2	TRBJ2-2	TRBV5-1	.	CASSLGLAGGVAGELFF	TGCGCCAGCAGCTTGGGACTAGCGGGAGGAGTGGCCGGGGAGCTGTTTTTT
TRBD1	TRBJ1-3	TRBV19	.	CASSPHTGGLGNTIYF	TGTGCCAGTAGTCCTCATACAGGGGGTCTTGGAAACACCATATATTTT
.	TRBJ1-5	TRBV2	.	CASSEAYRYDQPQHF	TGTGCCAGCAGTGAAGCCTACAGGTACGATCAGCCCCAGCATTTT
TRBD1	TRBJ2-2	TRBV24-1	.	CATSGTQGYTGELFF	TGTGCCACCAGTGGGACACAGGGGTACACCGGGGAGCTGTTTTTT
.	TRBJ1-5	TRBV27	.	CASSLRRGNQPQHF	TGTGCCAGCAGTTTACGAAGGGGGAATCAGCCCCAGCATTTT
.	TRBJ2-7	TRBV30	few	CAWHYFQGGEQYF	TGTGCCTGGCACTACTTTCAGGGGGGCGAGCAGTACTTC
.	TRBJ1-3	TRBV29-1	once	CSVAWSNSGNTIYF	TGCAGCGTTGCATGGAGTAACTCTGGAAACACCATATATTTT
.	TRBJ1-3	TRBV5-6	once	CASSSKRQSPSGNTIYF	TGTGCCAGCAGCTCGAAAAGACAGTCTCCATCTGGAAACACCATATATTTT
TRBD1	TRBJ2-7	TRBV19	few	CASSTTGTAYSYEQYF	TGTGCCAGTAGTACGACCGGGACAGCGTACTCCTACGAGCAGTACTTC
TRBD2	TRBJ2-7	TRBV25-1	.	CASSERAILAGKGDEQYF	TGTGCCAGCAGTGAGAGGGCTATTTTAGCGGGAAAGGGAGACGAGCAGTACTTC
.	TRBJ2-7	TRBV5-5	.	CASSLEGPPYEQYF	TGTGCCAGCAGCTTGGAGGGGCCTCCCTACGAGCAGTACTTC
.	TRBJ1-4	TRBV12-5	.	CASVVDSNEKLFF	TGTGCTAGTGTTGTGGACAGTAATGAAAAACTGTTTTTT
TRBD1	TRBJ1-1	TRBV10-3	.	CAISEHDRGVDTEAFF	TGTGCCATCAGTGAGCATGACAGGGGAGTGGACACTGAAGCTTTCTTT
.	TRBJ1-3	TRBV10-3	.	CAITRDTIGSGNTIYF	TGTGCCATCACCCGGGACACCATCGGCTCTGGAAACACCATATATTTT
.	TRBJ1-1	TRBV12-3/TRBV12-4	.	CASSQRPGTEAFF	TGTGCCAGCAGCCAGCGGCCGGGCACTGAAGCTTTCTTT
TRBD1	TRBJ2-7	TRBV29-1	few	CSVRGQGAGEQYF	TGCAGCGTTCGGGGACAGGGGGCTGGGGAGCAGTACTTC
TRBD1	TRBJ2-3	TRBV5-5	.	CASTFRPGQGADTQYF	TGTGCCAGCACCTTCCGACCGGGACAGGGGGCAGATACGCAGTATTTT
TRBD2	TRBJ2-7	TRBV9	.	CASSLSGGVSYEQYF	TGTGCCAGCAGCCTTAGCGGGGGTGTTTCCTACGAGCAGTACTTC
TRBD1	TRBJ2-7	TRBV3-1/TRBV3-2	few	CASSQAGTGVEQYF	TGTGCCAGCAGCCAAGCCGGGACAGGGGTCGAGCAGTACTTC
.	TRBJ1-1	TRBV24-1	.	CATSDARGGGTEAFF	TGTGCCACCAGTGACGCCCGTGGAGGAGGTACTGAAGCTTTCTTT
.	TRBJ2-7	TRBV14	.	CASSLHPGGEQYF	TGTGCCAGCAGCCTCCATCCCGGGGGCGAGCAGTACTTC
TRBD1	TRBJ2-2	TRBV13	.	CASSKGTGIHGELFF	TGTGCCAGCAGCAAAGGGACAGGGATTCACGGGGAGCTGTTTTTT
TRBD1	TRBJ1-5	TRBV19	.	CATRTGGRSNQPQHF	TGTGCCACAAGAACAGGGGGAAGAAGCAATCAGCCCCAGCATTTT
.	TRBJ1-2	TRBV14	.	CASSQTTRANYGYTF	TGTGCCAGCAGCCAAACGACGAGGGCTAACTATGGCTACACCTTC